This T cell receptor beta chain derives from a study of cytomegalovirus exposure and HLA in healthy donors. Findings and limits, study-wide: Subsequent analysis showed first-cohort TCR clusters tending to co-occur in around 110 validation repertoires.

Looked up from germline, CDR1 is MNHEY and CDR2 is SMNVEV (reference sequence). CDR3 length equals 14 residues. Trimming took 6 bases from V and 5 from J; bases not matched to a gene: 8. In the case of this clone: Its antigen is as yet unknown.

Libraries were prepared by immunoSEQ multiplex PCR; TCRdb keeps only in-frame clonotypes and omits some of them. The sample lists roughly 150,000 clones; approximately 89% were seen once. The sequenced material came from PBMCs. The TCR was taken from a woman aged 18-29 years in good health and CMV-seropositive. This chain joins TRBV27 and TRBJ1-1, with TRBD1 identical over 8 bases. CDR3 protein: CASSYGQGGTEAFF. The CDR3 nucleotides are TGTGCCAGCAGCTACGGACAGGGCGGTACTGAAGCTTTCTTT.